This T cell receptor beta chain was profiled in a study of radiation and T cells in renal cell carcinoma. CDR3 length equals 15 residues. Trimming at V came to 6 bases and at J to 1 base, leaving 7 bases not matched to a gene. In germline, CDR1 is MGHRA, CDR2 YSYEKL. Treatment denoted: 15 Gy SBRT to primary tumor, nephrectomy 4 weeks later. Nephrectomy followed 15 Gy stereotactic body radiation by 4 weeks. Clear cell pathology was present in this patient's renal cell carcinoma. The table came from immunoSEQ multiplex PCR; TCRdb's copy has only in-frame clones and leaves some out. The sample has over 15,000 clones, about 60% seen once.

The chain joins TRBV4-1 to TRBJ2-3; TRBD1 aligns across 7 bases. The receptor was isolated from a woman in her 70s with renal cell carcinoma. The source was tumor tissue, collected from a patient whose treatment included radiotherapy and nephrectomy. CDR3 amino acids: CASRQADRGTDTQYF. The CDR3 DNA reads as TGCGCCAGCAGACAGGCCGACAGGGGCACAGATACGCAGTATTTT.